This is a list of T cell receptor beta chains from one sample in a study of blood T cell repertoires in COVID-19. Assay used: immunoSEQ multiplex PCR; TCRdb lists only in-frame clones, some missing. The table includes over 200,000 clones, more than 70% detected once. Specimen: peripheral blood. These receptors were collected from a woman aged 45-60 years with acute or convalescent COVID-19. Both conserved end residues are part of each CDR3. A D gene is named only where the DNA matches it firmly. Clone size is given for some rows only: seen once, a few or many times, or a class if the clone is expanded.

clone_size	j_call	v_call	d_call	cdr3_nt	cdr3_aa
once	TRBJ1-5	TRBV2	-	TGTGCCAGCAGTGAAGACAGGGGCAATCAGCCCCAGCATTTT	CASSEDRGNQPQHF
-	TRBJ1-2	TRBV7-9	-	TGTGCCAGCAGCTCCTATGGGGGGGGCCGCCCTAACTATGGCTACACCTTC	CASSSYGGGRPNYGYTF
-	TRBJ2-1	TRBV28	TRBD1	TGTGCCAGCAGTCCTGACAGGGGAGGATACAATGAGCAGTTCTTC	CASSPDRGGYNEQFF
-	TRBJ2-5	TRBV7-3	-	TGTGCCAGCAGCCCTCAGGGGGGATTCCAAGAGACCCAGTACTTC	CASSPQGGFQETQYF
-	TRBJ1-2	TRBV7-2	-	TGTGCCAGCAGCTTAGGCCCCACAGTCAGATATGGCTACACCTTC	CASSLGPTVRYGYTF
-	TRBJ2-7	TRBV28	-	TGTGCCAGCAGTCCCAACCGCTGGGGGCAAAGCTCCTACGAGCAGTACTTC	CASSPNRWGQSSYEQYF
-	TRBJ1-3	TRBV4-2	-	TGTGCCAGCAGCCAAGGGTTTTTGGACAGACGCAACTCTGGAAACACCATATATTTT	CASSQGFLDRRNSGNTIYF
-	TRBJ2-7	TRBV27	-	TGTGCCAGCAGCTCCACCCTAACGGGGTCCTACGAGCAGTACTTC	CASSSTLTGSYEQYF
-	TRBJ2-1	TRBV27	TRBD1	TGTGCCAGCAATAAGTTACAGGGGGCCCCCCAGCTTGCGATCTTC	CASNKLQGAPQLAIF
-	TRBJ2-1	TRBV5-1	TRBD2	TGCGCCAGCAGCTTGGCTAGCGGGTTAGCCTACAATGAGCAGTTCTTC	CASSLASGLAYNEQFF
-	TRBJ1-2	TRBV24-1	-	TGTGCCACCAGTGATGGGCGGGAGTATGGCTACACCTTC	CATSDGREYGYTF
-	TRBJ2-3	TRBV7-3	TRBD2	TGTGCCAGCACCCCGGGGGGTGACCATACGCAGTATTTT	CASTPGGDHTQYF
-	TRBJ2-1	TRBV27	TRBD2	TGTGCCAGCAGTTTCCCCACGGGACTAGCGGGTTTCAATGAGCAGTTCTTC	CASSFPTGLAGFNEQFF
-	TRBJ1-5	TRBV5-1	-	TGCGCCAGCAGCTTGGTAGGAGGGTATAGCAATCAGCCCCAGCATTTT	CASSLVGGYSNQPQHF
-	TRBJ2-1	TRBV18	TRBD1	TGTGCCAGCTCACAGGGACAGGGAGGCTACAATGAGCAGTTCTTC	CASSQGQGGYNEQFF
-	TRBJ1-5	TRBV19	TRBD1	TGTGCCAGTAGTAGAAGTCAAACAGGGGCGGGTCAGCCCCAGCATTTT	CASSRSQTGAGQPQHF
-	TRBJ2-1	TRBV19	TRBD2	TGTGCCAGTAGTGCCCGGTGGAGCGGGAGGGTCAATGAGCAGTTCTTC	CASSARWSGRVNEQFF
-	TRBJ1-1	TRBV7-9	TRBD1	TGTGCCAGCACCAAGGGGGACAGGGAAGAAGCTTTCTTT	CASTKGDREEAFF
once	TRBJ2-2	TRBV7-2	TRBD2	TGTGCCAGCAGCAACCGACTAGCGGGAAACACCGGGGAGCTGTTTTTT	CASSNRLAGNTGELFF
-	TRBJ2-1	TRBV27	TRBD2	TGTGCCAGCAGACTAGCGGGAGCTACTGAGCAGTTCTTC	CASRLAGATEQFF
-	TRBJ2-4	TRBV5-1	-	TGCGCCAGCAGCTTGGACGACAGGAGCTTAGCCAAAAACATTCAGTACTTC	CASSLDDRSLAKNIQYF
-	TRBJ2-1	TRBV6-5	TRBD2	TGTGCCAGCAGGCTAGCGGGTGCTAGTGAGCAGTTCTTC	CASRLAGASEQFF